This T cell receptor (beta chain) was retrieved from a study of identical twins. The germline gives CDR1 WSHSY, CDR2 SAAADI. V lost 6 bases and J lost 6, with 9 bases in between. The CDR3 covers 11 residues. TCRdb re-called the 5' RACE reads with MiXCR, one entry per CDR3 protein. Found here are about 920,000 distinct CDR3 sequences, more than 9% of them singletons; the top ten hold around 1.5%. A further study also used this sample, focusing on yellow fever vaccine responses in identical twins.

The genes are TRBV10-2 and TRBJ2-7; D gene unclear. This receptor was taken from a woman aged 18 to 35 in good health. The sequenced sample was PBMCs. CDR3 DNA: TGCGCCAGCAGAACGACCACCGAGCAGTACTTC. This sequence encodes CASRTTTEQYF.